A single sample is the source of the 11 T cell receptor beta chains below, sequenced in a study of OX40 agonist ivuxolimab in advanced cancers. Libraries were prepared by immunoSEQ multiplex PCR; TCRdb keeps only in-frame clonotypes and omits some of them. The sample carries about 100,000 clones, about nine tenths recorded once. Sequencing was performed on CD4+ or CD8+ T cells sorted from blood, taken in a trial of the OX40 agonist ivuxolimab. Receptor source: an adult with an advanced solid tumor such as melanoma, head and neck, liver or kidney cancer.

The gene calls are TRBV28 and TRBJ2-7, with D perhaps TRBD1 (5 bases). CDR3 length: 12 residues. The ends were cut back, 5 bases at V and 6 bases at J, with 11 bases in the middle. CDR1 is MDHEN, CDR2 SYDVKM, per germline. CDR3 nucleotides: TGTGCCAGCAGTCCGGTAGGGGTCGAGCAGTACTTC. Amino acid sequence: CASSPVGVEQYF.

V usage is TRBV5-4 and J usage is TRBJ2-2, with 14 bases that match TRBD2. Unmatched junction bases numbered 4, after V lost 3 bases and J lost 3 bases. This CDR3 region has 17 residues. Germline V CDR1 and CDR2: SGHNT, YYREEE (reference sequence). DNA of the CDR3: TGTGCCAGCAGCTCGCGGACTAGCGGGGGGTACACCGGGGAGCTGTTTTTT. This gives the protein CASSSRTSGGYTGELFF.

The rearrangement links TRBV5-6 to TRBJ1-2, with 10 bases aligning to TRBD1. Germline values: CDR1 SGHDT, CDR2 YYEEEE. Unmatched junction bases numbered 7, after V lost 4 bases and J lost 4 bases. The CDR3 has 15 amino acids. CDR3 sequence (DNA): TGTGCCAGCAGCCCGGACAGGGGGTACGGCTATGGCTACACCTTC. Translating it yields CASSPDRGYGYGYTF.

This rearrangement joins TRBV7-2 to TRBJ1-6; D uncertain. Germline V gives CDR1 SGHTA, CDR2 FQGNSA. The CDR3 is 13 amino acids. V was shortened by 1 base and J by 7 bases, with 5 bases between the two germline ends. DNA of the CDR3: TGTGCCAGCAGCTTAGGGTCAAATTCACCCCTCCACTTT. Residues: CASSLGSNSPLHF. Filled out from reference TRBV7-2 and TRBJ1-6, the complete variable domain reads GAGVSQSPSNKVTEKGKDVELRCDPISGHTALYWYRQSLGQGLEFLIYFQGNSAPDKSGLPSDRFSAERTGGSVSTLTIQRTQQEDSAVYLCASSLGSNSPLHFGNGTRLTVT.

The rearrangement links TRBV6-6 to TRBJ1-5, with D perhaps matching TRBD1 (5 bases). This CDR3 is built from 15 residues. Trimming removed 2 bases from V and 2 bases from J, with 10 bases in between. Germline V gene lookup returns CDR1 MNHNY and CDR2 SVGAGI (reference sequence). CDR3 residues: CASSYTDRRNQPQHF. The CDR3 DNA sequence: TGTGCCAGCAGTTACACCGACAGACGCAATCAGCCCCAGCATTTT.

A single count supports this clone. J is TRBJ2-2 and V is TRBV11-2; unclear D gene. The V and J ends lost 2 bases and 6 bases respectively, with 4 bases between them. From germline, CDR1 is SGHAT and CDR2 FQNNGV. This CDR3 comprises 12 residues. The CDR3 DNA follows: TGTGCCAGCAGCTTAAACCCCGGGGAGCTGTTTTTT. Protein sequence: CASSLNPGELFF.

CDR3 residues: CASSSKTSGSGAQYF. The CDR3 region has the DNA TGTGCCAGCAGCTCAAAGACTAGCGGGAGTGGGGCGCAGTATTTT. The gene calls are TRBV7-9 and TRBJ2-3, with 12 bases matching TRBD2. V dropped 4 bases and J dropped 10; count of bases not matched to a gene: 9. This CDR3 is built from 15 residues. Germline CDR1 and CDR2: SEHNR and FQNEAQ (reference sequence).

In the case of this clone: The identical CDR3 is also encoded by other nucleotide sequences in the sample. The chain employs TRBV28 and TRBJ1-4, with unresolved D. Germline V gene data show CDR1 as MDHEN and CDR2 as SYDVKM. V lost 5 bases and J lost 7, with 8 bases in between. The CDR3 has 12 amino acids. In nucleotides, the CDR3 is TGTGCCAGCAGTCTACGTGGTGAAAAACTGTTTTTT. It encodes CASSLRGEKLFF.

V usage is TRBV5-5 and J usage is TRBJ1-1; maybe TRBD1 (5 bases). Looked up from germline, CDR1 is SGHKS and CDR2 is YYEKEE (reference sequence). V dropped 4 bases and J dropped 6 bases, with 10 bases sitting between them. This CDR3 has 12 residues. This CDR3 reads CASSPTGSEAFF. For the CDR3, the DNA is TGTGCCAGCAGCCCTACAGGTTCTGAAGCTTTCTTT.

The chain links TRBV9 to TRBJ2-7; tentatively, D is TRBD1 (6 bases). The V and J ends lost 7 bases and 0 bases respectively, with 11 bases between them. The CDR3 spans 13 residues. The germline gives CDR1 SGDLS, CDR2 YYNGEE. The CDR3 loop reads CASGRGSSYEQYF. DNA of the CDR3: TGTGCCAGCGGTAGGGGGTCCTCCTACGAGCAGTACTTC.

This chain connects TRBV7-9 to TRBJ2-3; no definite D call. Trimming stripped 5 bases from V and 2 bases from J, with 8 bases between. Looked up from germline, CDR1 is SEHNR and CDR2 is FQNEAQ (reference sequence). The length of the CDR3 is 13 residues. CDR3 residues: CASSARATDTQYF. Written as DNA, the CDR3 is TGTGCCAGCAGCGCCAGAGCCACAGATACGCAGTATTTT.